This passage covers 32 T cell receptor beta chains from one sample sequenced in a study of T-cell reconstitution after alpha-beta-depleted transplantation in children. As it was prepared, the TCRbeta library received unique molecular identifiers. TCRdb called the PCR reads again in MiXCR, with one record for every CDR3 protein. In the table there are about 610,000 distinct CDR3 sequences, over 9.5% of which are singletons. The sample in question was PBMCs from the stem cell graft donor, obtained from the stem cell graft. Receptor source: a human donor who donated a stem cell graft to a child with acute myeloid leukemia.

This clonotype came up many times. The J gene is TRBJ2-2, the V gene TRBV20-1; perhaps D is TRBD1 or TRBD2 (5 bases each). This CDR3 contains 14 residues. V was trimmed by 1 base and J by 2 bases, leaving 8 bases between them. The V gene's germline CDR1 is DFQATT and CDR2 SNEGSKA (reference sequence). The CDR3 DNA follows: TGCAGTGCTAGAGTTGGGGGTAACACCGGGGAGCTGTTTTTT. This codes for CSARVGGNTGELFF.

This clonotype was seen ten or more times. V gene TRBV20-1 combines with J gene TRBJ2-7, with TRBD1 matching 7 bases. CDR1 and CDR2 from the germline V gene are DFQATT and SNEGSKA (reference sequence). CDR3 length: 16 amino acids. With V trimmed by 0 bases and J by 2 bases, 10 bases remained unmatched. CDR3 region: CSARDPEGAGPYEQYF. CDR3 DNA: TGCAGTGCTAGAGATCCCGAGGGGGCAGGACCCTACGAGCAGTACTTC.

The chain carries TRBV2 and TRBJ2-5, with 8 nucleotides matching TRBD1. Per germline, CDR1 SNHLY and CDR2 FYNNEI. V lost 6 bases and J lost 4; bases outside the gene matches: 19. The CDR3 consists of 18 residues. DNA of the CDR3: TGTGCCAGCAGCACCGGAGATGATTCAGGGGGCGAGGCAGAGACCCAGTACTTC. Translating gives CASSTGDDSGGEAETQYF.

This sequence joins TRBV27 and TRBJ2-2; TRBD2 matches 8 bases. Germline V gene lookup returns CDR1 MNHEY and CDR2 SMNVEV (reference sequence). Unmatched junction bases numbered 7, after V lost 8 bases and J lost 5 bases. This CDR3 contains 14 residues. CDR3 sequence (DNA): TGTGCCAGCCGCCCGGGCGGGGGGACCGGGGAGCTGTTTTTT. Protein sequence: CASRPGGGTGELFF.

This clonotype was counted only a few times. V is TRBV20-1 and J is TRBJ2-5, with 11 bases aligning to TRBD2. The CDR3 loop spans 17 amino acids. The V gene end was trimmed by 0 bases and the J gene end by 4 bases; junction bases not matched to a gene: 10. Germline CDR1 and CDR2: DFQATT and SNEGSKA (reference sequence). Here the CDR3 DNA reads TGCAGTGCTAGAGATGCGAAACTAGCGGGAGTAATAGAGACCCAGTACTTC. It yields the protein CSARDAKLAGVIETQYF.

A few counts support this clonotype. This chain links TRBV20-1 with TRBJ2-5; 7 positions agree with TRBD2. V shed 7 bases, J shed 4 bases, and the junction held 6 bases outside the gene matches. The CDR3 is 12 amino acids. The germline gives CDR1 DFQATT, CDR2 SNEGSKA (reference sequence). The CDR3 here is CSGSGEGETQYF. For the CDR3, the DNA is TGCAGTGGTTCTGGGGAGGGAGAGACCCAGTACTTC.

J is TRBJ2-1 and V is TRBV20-1, with D possibly matching TRBD2 (6 bases). The germline V and J ends were trimmed by 5 bases and 0 bases, with 17 bases remaining between them. The CDR3 runs to 16 residues. The germline V gene has CDR1 DFQATT and CDR2 SNEGSKA (reference sequence). CDR3 amino acids: CSAPTLTGDSYNEQFF. The CDR3, as DNA: TGCAGTGCTCCCACCTTGACGGGGGACTCCTACAATGAGCAGTTCTTC.

In this sample, this clonotype turned up a few times. The rearrangement links TRBV20-1 to TRBJ1-4; possibly TRBD1 for D (5 bases). This CDR3 has 14 residues. The germline V gene encodes CDR1 DFQATT and CDR2 SNEGSKA (reference sequence). With 0 bases removed from V and 6 bases from J, the gap between germline ends came to 11 bases. The CDR3 coding sequence is TGCAGTGCTAGAGACAGGGTCCGGGATGAAAAACTGTTTTTT. It specifies CSARDRVRDEKLFF.

This chain links TRBV6-2 or TRBV6-3 with TRBJ2-1; no reliable D call. Germline CDR1 and CDR2: MNHEY and SVGEGT. This CDR3 region has 13 residues. V lost 10 bases to trimming and J lost 2 bases, with 12 bases between them. The CDR3 protein is CATHLDPYNEQFF. The CDR3 DNA is TGTGCCACCCACTTAGACCCCTACAATGAGCAGTTCTTC.

This clonotype appeared a few times. The chain employs TRBV29-1 and TRBJ2-1; TRBD2 aligns across 9 bases. From germline, CDR1 is SQVTM and CDR2 ANQGSEA. CDR3 size: 14 residues. Trimming took 4 bases from V and 9 from J; bases not matched to a gene: 10. The CDR3 DNA sequence: TGCAGCGTTGGGCCCCTAGCGGGATTGGGTGAGCAGTTCTTC. This encodes CSVGPLAGLGEQFF.

This chain connects TRBV20-1 to TRBJ2-2; 10 bases agree with TRBD2. CDR1 and CDR2 (germline): DFQATT, SNEGSKA (reference sequence). The CDR3 covers 15 residues. The V and J ends lost 6 bases and 0 bases, in that order; junction bases with no gene match: 4. CDR3 in DNA: TGCAGTGCCTCTCTAGCGGGGGCGAACACCGGGGAGCTGTTTTTT. This translates into CSASLAGANTGELFF.

This clonotype was picked up a small number of times. V gene TRBV9 combines with J gene TRBJ2-1, with D tentatively TRBD1 or TRBD2 (6 bases each). V gave up 4 bases and J gave up 10 bases, with 18 bases separating them. The germline V gene has CDR1 SGDLS and CDR2 YYNGEE. There are 14 residues in the CDR3. CDR3 DNA sequence: TGTGCCAGCAGCCCCCCGAGAGGGGGGTGGGAGCAGTTCTTC. Its protein product is CASSPPRGGWEQFF.

In DNA, the CDR3 is TGCGCCAGCAGCTTAGAACTGACTAACACCGGGGAGCTGTTTTTT. It yields the protein CASSLELTNTGELFF. This chain connects TRBV5-1 to TRBJ2-2, with D unclear. Trimming cost V 2 bases and J 2 bases, with 10 bases left between them. Germline-derived CDR1 and CDR2 are SGHRS and YFSETQ. CDR3 length: 15 residues. The whole variable domain, filled in from reference TRBV5-1 and TRBJ2-2, reads KAGVTQTPRYLIKTRGQQVTLSCSPISGHRSVSWYQQTPGQGLQFLFEYFSETQRNKGNFPGRFSGRQFSNSRSEMNVSTLELGDSALYLCASSLELTNTGELFFGEGSRLTVL.

The chain carries TRBV9 and TRBJ2-6; 7 bases line up with TRBD2. The V gene end was trimmed by 4 bases and the J gene end by 4 bases; junction bases not matched to a gene: 8. Germline CDR1 is SGDLS and CDR2 is YYNGEE. The CDR3 runs to 16 residues. The CDR3 loop is CASSIPGGSGANVLTF. The DNA for the CDR3 is TGTGCCAGCAGCATACCGGGGGGATCCGGGGCCAACGTCCTGACTTTC.

This clonotype was counted a few times. The V gene is TRBV5-1, the J gene TRBJ2-3; D might be TRBD1 or TRBD2, each matching 5 bases. V lost 0 bases and J 5 bases, leaving 13 bases between the germline ends. The CDR3 has 15 amino acids. Germline V lookup: CDR1 SGHRS, CDR2 YFSETQ. The CDR3 here is CASSLAGERGDTQYF. CDR3 nucleotides: TGCGCCAGCAGCTTGGCGGGCGAGAGGGGAGATACGCAGTATTTT.

The chain has TRBV5-1 and TRBJ2-3; 7 positions agree with TRBD1. Germline V gene lookup returns CDR1 SGHRS and CDR2 YFSETQ. This CDR3 is 19 amino acids long. Germline trimming cut 0 bases from V and 0 bases from J; bases unmatched to any gene: 13. The CDR3 loop is CASSLALFGTVLSTDTQYF. The CDR3 bases are TGCGCCAGCAGCTTGGCTCTTTTCGGGACAGTCCTAAGCACAGATACGCAGTATTTT.

J is TRBJ2-5 and V is TRBV20-1; 10 bases are a match to TRBD2. The CDR3 sequence is 16 residues long. V lost 1 base, J lost 5 bases, and 10 bases stayed unmatched. Germline V gene lookup returns CDR1 DFQATT and CDR2 SNEGSKA (reference sequence). Here the CDR3 reads CSARAGIAGGTETQYF. The CDR3, as DNA: TGCAGTGCTAGAGCGGGCATAGCGGGAGGTACGGAGACCCAGTACTTC.

The chain employs TRBV7-2 and TRBJ2-7; no clear D. Trimming took 5 bases from V and 4 from J, leaving 18 bases between them. The germline V gene has CDR1 SGHTA and CDR2 FQGNSA. The CDR3 is made up of 15 amino acids. The CDR3 loop reads CASSRPSRFLYEQYF. The CDR3 DNA reads TGTGCCAGCAGCCGACCGTCCAGGTTTTTATACGAGCAGTACTTC. Supplemented by reference TRBV7-2 and TRBJ2-7, the full variable domain reads GAGVSQSPSNKVTEKGKDVELRCDPISGHTALYWYRQSLGQGLEFLIYFQGNSAPDKSGLPSDRFSAERTGGSVSTLTIQRTQQEDSAVYLCASSRPSRFLYEQYFGPGTRLTVT.

Many counts were recorded for this clonotype. This rearrangement joins TRBV2 to TRBJ1-1; D call uncertain. Germline CDR1 reads SNHLY; CDR2 reads FYNNEI. This CDR3 comprises 16 residues. Trimming took 1 base from V and 1 from J, leaving 13 bases between them. CDR3 protein: CASSEEGGVGNTEAFF. In DNA form, the CDR3 reads TGTGCCAGCAGTGAAGAAGGTGGGGTCGGGAACACTGAAGCTTTCTTT.

This clonotype showed up just a few times. The V call is TRBV6-1, the J call TRBJ1-1, with D perhaps TRBD1 (6 bases). This CDR3 is 14 amino acids long. Germline loops: CDR1 MNHNS, CDR2 SASEGT. The V end lost 6 bases, the J end lost 4 bases, and 15 bases lay between the germline ends. The CDR3 spells CASRLQGKVTEAFF. In DNA, the CDR3 is TGTGCCAGCAGACTACAGGGTAAGGTCACTGAAGCTTTCTTT.

This clonotype was observed at least ten times. V gene TRBV5-1 combines with J gene TRBJ2-1; 13 nucleotides align to TRBD2. The CDR3 extends over 16 amino acids. V gave up 5 bases and J gave up 9 bases; unmatched junction bases: 11. The germline V gene has CDR1 SGHRS and CDR2 YFSETQ. CDR3 DNA sequence: TGCGCCAGCAGTCCACCCGGACTAGCGGGAGTACTTGAGCAGTTCTTC. This gives the protein CASSPPGLAGVLEQFF.

This clonotype showed up just a few times. This chain connects TRBV28 to TRBJ2-1; possibly TRBD1 for D (6 bases). This CDR3 region has 16 residues. V was trimmed by 2 bases and J by 4 bases, leaving 15 bases between them. Looked up from germline, CDR1 is MDHEN and CDR2 is SYDVKM. CDR3 sequence reads: CASSLRAGTLYNEQFF. Written as DNA, the CDR3 is TGTGCCAGCAGTTTACGCGCCGGGACACTTTACAATGAGCAGTTCTTC.

The V and J genes are TRBV11-2 and TRBJ2-1, with 8 bases aligning to TRBD2. This CDR3 is built from 15 residues. Trimming removed 5 bases from V and 4 bases from J; junction bases left unmatched: 7. Germline CDR1 and CDR2: SGHAT and FQNNGV. The CDR3 reads CASSPPASGYNEQFF. The CDR3 region has the DNA TGTGCCAGCAGCCCGCCGGCTAGCGGGTACAATGAGCAGTTCTTC.

Ten or more counts support this clonotype. The V gene is TRBV20-1, the J gene TRBJ2-6; 9 nucleotides match TRBD1. Germline CDR1 reads DFQATT; CDR2 reads SNEGSKA (reference sequence). The trim removed 6 bases at V and 3 bases at J, leaving 9 bases unmatched. The CDR3 has 16 residues. The DNA of the CDR3 is TGCAGTGCAAGGACAGGGGCCCTGGGTGGGGCCAACGTCCTGACTTTC. It translates to CSARTGALGGANVLTF.

This clonotype turned up a few times. J is TRBJ2-7 and V is TRBV5-1; possible D gene TRBD2, 6 bases. CDR3 length: 16 amino acids. Germline V gives CDR1 SGHRS, CDR2 YFSETQ. The V gene lost 4 bases and the J gene lost 2 bases, with 19 bases spanning the gap. DNA for the CDR3: TGCGCCAGCAGCAGAGGAGGAGGGAATAAAGCCTACGAGCAGTACTTC. Translating it yields CASSRGGGNKAYEQYF.

This clonotype has only one observation. A much larger clone differs by one base, so this may be a read error. The chain recombines TRBV20-1 with TRBJ2-7; D gene ambiguous. The V gene's germline CDR1 is DFQATT and CDR2 SNEGSKA (reference sequence). The length of the CDR3 is 15 residues. The CDR3 DNA follows: TGCTGTGCTCGGGCCCTTCTCCTCAATCCGAGGGAGCAGTACTTC. Encoded protein: CCARALLLNPREQYF.

The sample holds a few counts of this clonotype. This chain connects TRBV9 to TRBJ2-1, with TRBD2 matching 15 bases. The germline CDR1 and CDR2 sequences are SGDLS and YYNGEE. J was trimmed by 14 bases and V by 4 bases; bases with no gene match: 13. CDR3 length: 16 residues. CDR3 loop: CASSPLAGLAGGGEFF. The CDR3 DNA reads as TGTGCCAGCAGCCCTCTCGCGGGACTAGCGGGAGGTGGGGAGTTCTTC.

This clonotype came up many times. The chain recombines TRBV7-2 with TRBJ2-7; 13 bases agree with TRBD2. V dropped 1 base and J dropped 7; count of bases not matched to a gene: 10. The CDR3 extends over 17 amino acids. The germline gives CDR1 SGHTA, CDR2 FQGNSA. CDR3 protein: CASSLGGPGLAGIEQYF. CDR3 bases: TGTGCCAGCAGCTTAGGGGGCCCGGGACTAGCGGGAATTGAGCAGTACTTC.

This clonotype was picked up a small number of times. As DNA, the CDR3 is TGCGCCAGCAGCTTTGAGGGGGGAGTCACCGATACGCAGTATTTT. Translation: CASSFEGGVTDTQYF. The V gene is TRBV5-1, the J gene TRBJ2-3, with D perhaps TRBD1 or TRBD2 (6 bases each). This CDR3 spans 15 amino acids. Trimming cost V 2 bases and J 6 bases, with 16 bases left between them. The germline V gene encodes CDR1 SGHRS and CDR2 YFSETQ.

The sample holds a few counts of this clonotype. This chain links TRBV11-2 with TRBJ1-5, with TRBD1 matching over 8 bases. Germline CDR1 is SGHAT and CDR2 is FQNNGV. After removal of 4 bases from V and 6 bases from J, the junction contained 8 bases not matched to a gene. The CDR3 sequence is 15 residues long. CDR3 sequence reads: CASSYSTGEGQPQHF. For the CDR3, the DNA is TGTGCCAGCAGCTATTCGACAGGGGAAGGTCAGCCCCAGCATTTT.

J is TRBJ2-3 and V is TRBV5-5; TRBD2 matches 8 bases. The CDR3 extends over 16 amino acids. Trimming took 1 base from V and 4 from J; bases not matched to a gene: 8. CDR1 is SGHKS, CDR2 YYEKEE, per germline (reference sequence). In DNA form, the CDR3 reads TGTGCCAGCAGCTTGCTTTCTAGCGGGCTGGCAGATACGCAGTATTTT. It codes for CASSLLSSGLADTQYF. Variable domain in full (rest from reference TRBV5-5 and TRBJ2-3): DAGVTQSPTHLIKTRGQQVTLRCSPISGHKSVSWYQQVLGQGPQFIFQYYEKEERGRGNFPDRFSARQFPNYSSELNVNALLLGDSALYLCASSLLSSGLADTQYFGPGTRLTVL.

In its sample, this clonotype was seen a few times. The rearrangement joins TRBV15 to TRBJ2-7, with TRBD2 matching over 8 bases. V trimming: 5 bases; J trimming: 0 bases; junction bases outside the gene matches: 3. Germline CDR1 LNHNV, CDR2 YYDKDF (reference sequence). This CDR3 is 14 amino acids long. CDR3 bases: TGTGCCACCAGCCTTAGCGGGATCTCCTACGAGCAGTACTTC. Protein sequence: CATSLSGISYEQYF.